The next 9 T cell receptor beta chains were all read from a single sample in a study of OX40 agonist ivuxolimab in advanced cancers. Library prep was done by the immunoSEQ multiplex PCR assay. Entries here come from immuneACCESS through TCRdb and include only in-frame sequences with V and J called. Some clones fail to appear in such tables; in the studies checked, an unresolved V gene covers under half of the shortfall, and the cause of the remainder is unknown. This sample is represented by 20,000 or so clones; roughly 87% of them were singletons. The ten largest clones take up about half of the sample. The specimen comprised CD4+ or CD8+ T cells sorted from blood, sampled in a trial of the OX40 agonist ivuxolimab. These receptors originate from an adult with an advanced solid tumor such as melanoma, head and neck, liver or kidney cancer.

The V and J genes are TRBV19 and TRBJ2-7, with 7 bases fitting TRBD2. Germline V gives CDR1 LNHDA, CDR2 SQIVND (reference sequence). The junction had 5 bases not matched to a gene; V was cut back by 5 bases and J by 1 base. This CDR3 is 14 amino acids long. As DNA, the CDR3 is TGTGCCAGTAGTTTTGGCGGGAGTTCCTACGAGCAGTACTTC. Its protein product is CASSFGGSSYEQYF.

This clone was observed once. The rearrangement joins TRBV9 to TRBJ1-2; TRBD1 matches at 9 bases. The germline CDR1 and CDR2 sequences are SGDLS and YYNGEE. CDR3 size: 13 residues. With V trimmed by 4 bases and J by 7 bases, 5 bases remained unmatched. Here the CDR3 reads CASSLPGQGGYTF. CDR3 bases: TGTGCCAGCAGCTTACCGGGACAGGGTGGCTACACCTTC.

The chain couples TRBV28 to TRBJ1-4; D might be TRBD1 (5 bases). V gave up 6 bases and J gave up 3 bases, with 14 bases separating them. Germline lookup yields CDR1 MDHEN and CDR2 SYDVKM. The CDR3 consists of 15 residues. The CDR3 DNA follows: TGTGCCAGCAGCATAGCCAGGGCGTCTAATGAAAAACTGTTTTTT. It is translated as CASSIARASNEKLFF.

The chain combines TRBV7-2 with TRBJ2-1; D call uncertain. Germline loops: CDR1 SGHTA, CDR2 FQGNSA. The CDR3 has 12 amino acids. V lost 3 bases to trimming and J lost 9 bases, with 9 bases between them. The CDR3 region has the DNA TGTGCCAGCAGCTTGGCCTCGGGTGAGCAGTTCTTC. This sequence encodes CASSLASGEQFF.

The count of this clone is one. The chain joins TRBV28 to TRBJ2-7, with D unclear. Germline CDR1 MDHEN, CDR2 SYDVKM. The length of the CDR3 is 10 residues. V lost 8 bases to trimming and J lost 6 bases, with 8 bases between them. CDR3 sequence: CASVGGEQYF. The CDR3 DNA follows: TGTGCCAGCGTCGGTGGCGAGCAGTACTTC.

V gene TRBV19 combines with J gene TRBJ2-7; 12 nucleotides match TRBD2. Per the germline V gene, CDR1 is LNHDA and CDR2 is SQIVND (reference sequence). The V gene end was trimmed by 8 bases and the J gene end by 4 bases; junction bases not matched to a gene: 6. The CDR3 has 14 amino acids. In DNA, the CDR3 is TGTGCCAGTCAACTAGCGGGAGGCCGGTACGAGCAGTACTTC. Protein sequence: CASQLAGGRYEQYF.

This clone came up a few times. The gene calls are TRBV9 and TRBJ1-2; D perhaps matches TRBD1 (5 bases). Germline V gives CDR1 SGDLS, CDR2 YYNGEE. This CDR3 region has 15 residues. Trimming stripped 3 bases from V and 2 bases from J, with 14 bases between. CDR3 amino acids: CASSGQPQGNYGYTF. CDR3 sequence (DNA): TGTGCCAGCAGCGGTCAGCCCCAGGGAAACTATGGCTACACCTTC.

This chain connects TRBV15 to TRBJ1-1; no clear D. This CDR3 is 14 amino acids long. Germline V CDR1 and CDR2: LNHNV, YYDKDF (reference sequence). V dropped 3 bases and J dropped 7 bases, with 15 bases sitting between them. The CDR3 sequence: CATSRDPRADEAFF. The CDR3 region has the DNA TGTGCCACCAGCAGGGACCCACGGGCAGATGAAGCTTTCTTT.

The chain couples TRBV18 to TRBJ2-5; weak D call: TRBD2 (6 bases). CDR3 length: 16 residues. V was cut by 1 base and J by 2 bases, with 14 bases left in between. In germline, CDR1 is KGHSH, CDR2 LQKENI. The chain's CDR3 is CASSPLAGAGQETQYF. CDR3 DNA: TGTGCCAGCTCACCACTGGCGGGCGCGGGACAAGAGACCCAGTACTTC. The full variable domain, in which reference TRBV18 and TRBJ2-5 provide the parts outside the CDR3, is NAGVMQNPRHLVRRRGQEARLRCSPMKGHSHVYWYRQLPEEGLKFMVYLQKENIIDESGMPKERFSAEFPKEGPSILRIQQVVRGDSAAYFCASSPLAGAGQETQYFGPGTRLLVL.